These 16 T cell receptor beta chains were sequenced from one sample in a study of T cell repertoires in cytomegalovirus infection. These receptors' targets are unknown. MiXCR was run by TCRdb on the reads, yielding one entry per CDR3 protein. This table holds some 200,000 distinct CDR3 sequences, less than 50% found once. Material: CD8+ T cells from cultured PBMCs, obtained from culture after CMV antigen stimulation. These receptors originate from a human donor in good health (CMV status not recorded). Some clones in this sample may be carry-over from other donors' samples.

The chain recombines TRBV19 with TRBJ2-5, with TRBD2 matching over 7 bases. The ends lost 3 bases at V and 5 bases at J; junction bases unmatched: 15. The CDR3 is made up of 17 amino acids. The germline gives CDR1 LNHDA, CDR2 SQIVND (reference sequence). CDR3 bases: TGTGCCAGTAGTATCGATCTCAGCGCGGGAGTCGGGGAGACCCAGTACTTC. Protein: CASSIDLSAGVGETQYF.

The chain joins TRBV7-9 to TRBJ2-2, with unresolved D. CDR1 and CDR2 (germline): SEHNR, FQNEAQ (reference sequence). The CDR3 extends over 16 amino acids. V was trimmed by 5 bases and J by 0 bases, leaving 13 bases between them. CDR3 in amino acids: CASSPQWGSNTGELFF. In nucleotides, the CDR3 is TGTGCCAGCAGCCCCCAGTGGGGTTCGAACACCGGGGAGCTGTTTTTT.

The chain employs TRBV7-4 and TRBJ1-1; D is perhaps TRBD1 (5 bases). The CDR3 length is 13 residues. The V gene's germline CDR1 is SGHVT and CDR2 SQSDAQ. V was trimmed by 1 base and J by 8 bases, leaving 11 bases between them. CDR3 residues: CASSLDPGDEAFF. CDR3 coding DNA: TGTGCCAGCAGCTTAGATCCCGGGGACGAAGCTTTCTTT.

The rearrangement uses TRBV27 and TRBJ2-7; 9 positions agree with TRBD1. Germline V gene data show CDR1 as MNHEY and CDR2 as SMNVEV (reference sequence). With V trimmed by 1 base and J by 4 bases, 5 bases remained unmatched. CDR3 length: 15 residues. CDR3 loop: CASSLLGDRVYEQYF. The CDR3 DNA reads TGTGCCAGCAGTTTATTAGGGGACAGGGTTTACGAGCAGTACTTC.

The V call is TRBV4-2, the J call TRBJ1-2; 12 bases agree with TRBD1. V lost 0 bases to trimming and J lost 2 bases; unmatched junction nucleotides: 4. Germline assignment: CDR1 LGHNA and CDR2 YNFKEQ. This CDR3 has 17 amino acids. The CDR3 bases are TGTGCCAGCAGCCAAGATGCCGGGACAGGGGGCAACTATGGCTACACCTTC. This codes for CASSQDAGTGGNYGYTF.

This clonotype was seen a few times. The chain employs TRBV5-5 and TRBJ2-3; 7 nucleotides agree with TRBD1. This CDR3 spans 16 amino acids. In germline, CDR1 is SGHKS, CDR2 YYEKEE (reference sequence). The V segment lost 4 bases and the J segment 1 base; nucleotides outside the gene matches: 9. The CDR3 region is CASSPSTGWRTDTQYF. The CDR3, as DNA: TGTGCCAGCAGCCCATCGACAGGGTGGCGCACAGATACGCAGTATTTT.

This clonotype has just a few counts. The V and J genes are TRBV7-2 and TRBJ2-7, with 12 bases lining up with TRBD2. This CDR3 is 18 amino acids long. Germline CDR1 is SGHTA and CDR2 is FQGNSA. V lost 3 bases, J lost 1 base, and 10 bases stayed unmatched. In nucleotides, the CDR3 is TGTGCCAGCAGCTTCGGGACTAGCGGGTCCGCTTCTTCCTACGAGCAGTACTTC. Its protein product is CASSFGTSGSASSYEQYF.

This clonotype has ten or more counts. The chain links TRBV28 to TRBJ2-3; possible D gene TRBD2, 5 bases. The CDR3 has 15 residues. Trimming left V 3 bases short and J 4 bases short, with 14 bases between. The germline V gene has CDR1 MDHEN and CDR2 SYDVKM. The CDR3 loop is CASSFREGGPDTQYF. The CDR3 nucleotides read TGTGCCAGCAGTTTCAGAGAGGGCGGCCCAGATACGCAGTATTTT.

The chain couples TRBV15 to TRBJ1-5, with 8 bases that match TRBD1. CDR1 is LNHNV and CDR2 is YYDKDF in the germline V gene (reference sequence). There are 14 residues in the CDR3. V dropped 5 bases and J dropped 3; count of bases not matched to a gene: 3. The CDR3 DNA reads TGTGCCACCAGCGGACAGGGAGACAATCAGCCCCAGCATTTT. Amino acid sequence: CATSGQGDNQPQHF.

The chain joins TRBV28 to TRBJ2-7; D possibly matches TRBD1 or TRBD2 (5 bases each). This CDR3 has 16 amino acids. The germline V gene encodes CDR1 MDHEN and CDR2 SYDVKM. V dropped 2 bases and J dropped 0 bases, with 14 bases sitting between them. For the CDR3, the DNA is TGTGCCAGCAGTTTAACTAGGGGCCTGAGCTCCTACGAGCAGTACTTC. Protein sequence: CASSLTRGLSSYEQYF.

J is TRBJ2-1 and V is TRBV6-2 or TRBV6-3; 9 bases fit TRBD2. Germline V gene lookup returns CDR1 MNHEY and CDR2 SVGEGT. The V and J ends lost 6 bases and 4 bases, in that order; junction bases with no gene match: 10. This CDR3 is 16 amino acids long. The CDR3 protein is CASSSTRRGGYNEQFF. In DNA form, the CDR3 reads TGTGCCAGCAGCTCAACCCGGCGGGGGGGGTACAATGAGCAGTTCTTC.

The chain joins TRBV7-9 to TRBJ2-5, with D possibly being TRBD1 (6 bases). Germline V lookup: CDR1 SEHNR, CDR2 FQNEAQ (reference sequence). The CDR3 is made up of 15 amino acids. V was shortened by 2 bases and J by 4 bases, with 14 bases between the two germline ends. The chain's CDR3 is CASSLYRESRETQYF. The CDR3 region has the DNA TGTGCCAGCAGCTTATACAGGGAGAGTAGAGAGACCCAGTACTTC.

The V gene is TRBV6-8, the J gene TRBJ2-2, with a tentative D call TRBD1 (6 bases). The CDR3 is 17 residues long. In germline, CDR1 is MNHGY, CDR2 SAAAGT. The V and J ends lost 7 bases and 4 bases respectively, with 22 bases between them. This chain's CDR3 is CASTIASAGALTGELFF. The CDR3 nucleotides read TGTGCCAGCACCATAGCGTCCGCAGGGGCTCTCACCGGGGAGCTGTTTTTT.

This clonotype has more than one count but fewer than ten. V is TRBV12-3 or TRBV12-4 and J is TRBJ1-2, with D possibly matching TRBD1 (5 bases). V was clipped by 6 bases and J by 2 bases, with 13 bases between them. There are 14 residues in the CDR3. The CDR3 DNA follows: TGTGCCAGCAGGCCAACGACAGCAAACTATGGCTACACCTTC. Amino acid sequence: CASRPTTANYGYTF.

V gene TRBV5-4 combines with J gene TRBJ2-3; D is possibly TRBD2 (5 bases). The CDR3 loop spans 15 amino acids. The V gene lost 2 bases and the J gene lost 2 bases, with 12 bases spanning the gap. CDR1 is SGHNT and CDR2 is YYREEE in the germline V gene (reference sequence). CDR3 amino acids: CASSFGLRNTDTQYF. The CDR3 DNA follows: TGTGCCAGCAGCTTCGGACTCCGGAACACAGATACGCAGTATTTT.

The sample holds a few counts of this clonotype. The chain recombines TRBV10-3 with TRBJ2-2, with no clear D. The V end was cut by 0 bases, the J end by 4 bases, with 6 bases between. The germline V gene encodes CDR1 ENHRY and CDR2 SYGVKD. This CDR3 is built from 14 residues. The CDR3 DNA is TGTGCCATCAGTGAGTCGAAGGGCACCGGGGAGCTGTTTTTT. Its translation is CAISESKGTGELFF.